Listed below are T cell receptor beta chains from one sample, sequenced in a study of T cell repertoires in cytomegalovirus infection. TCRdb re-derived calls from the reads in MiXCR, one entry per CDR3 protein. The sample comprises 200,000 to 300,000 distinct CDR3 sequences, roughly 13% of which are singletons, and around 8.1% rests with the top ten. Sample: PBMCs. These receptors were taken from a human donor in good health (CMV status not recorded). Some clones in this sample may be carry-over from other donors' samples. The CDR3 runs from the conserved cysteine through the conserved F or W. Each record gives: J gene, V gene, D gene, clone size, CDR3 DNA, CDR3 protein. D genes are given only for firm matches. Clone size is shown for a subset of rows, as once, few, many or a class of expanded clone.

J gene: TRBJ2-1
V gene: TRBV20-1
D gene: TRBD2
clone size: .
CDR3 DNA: TGCAGTGCTAGCTGGCGGGGGGGCCAAAATGAGCAGTTCTTC
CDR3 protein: CSASWRGGQNEQFF

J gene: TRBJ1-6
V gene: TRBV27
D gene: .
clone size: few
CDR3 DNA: TGTGCCAGCAGTCCAGAACAGGGTTACAGTTCACCCCTCCACTTT
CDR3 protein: CASSPEQGYSSPLHF

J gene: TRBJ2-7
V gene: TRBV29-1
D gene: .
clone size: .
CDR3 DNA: TGCAGCGCCGGGGGAAGCTCCTACGAGCAGTACTTC
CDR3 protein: CSAGGSSYEQYF

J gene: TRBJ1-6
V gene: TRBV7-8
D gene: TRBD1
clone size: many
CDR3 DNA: TGTGCCAGCAGCCCCCTCAACAGGGGTTCTAATTCACCCCTCCACTTT
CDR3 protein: CASSPLNRGSNSPLHF

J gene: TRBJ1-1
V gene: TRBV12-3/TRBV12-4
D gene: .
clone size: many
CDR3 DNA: TGTGCCAGCAGTTTAGTGCCAGGGTGGGTTAACACTGAAGCTTTCTTT
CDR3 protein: CASSLVPGWVNTEAFF

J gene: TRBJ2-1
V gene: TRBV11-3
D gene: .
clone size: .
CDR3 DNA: TGTGCCAGCAGCTCCCCGACAGGTAGCTCCTACAATGAGCAGTTCTTC
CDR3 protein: CASSSPTGSSYNEQFF

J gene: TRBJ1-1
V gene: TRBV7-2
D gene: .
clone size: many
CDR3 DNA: TGTGCCAGCAGCTTAGACTTCAGTGAAGCTTTCTTT
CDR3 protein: CASSLDFSEAFF

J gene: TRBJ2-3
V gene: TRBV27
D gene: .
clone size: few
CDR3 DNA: TGTGCCAGCAGTTTTTACGGTGGAAAAGCAGATACGCAGTATTTT
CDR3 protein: CASSFYGGKADTQYF

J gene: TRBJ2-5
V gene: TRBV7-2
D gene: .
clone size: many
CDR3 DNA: TGTGCCAGCAGCTTACCCCAGGGAGCAGAGACCCAGTACTTC
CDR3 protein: CASSLPQGAETQYF

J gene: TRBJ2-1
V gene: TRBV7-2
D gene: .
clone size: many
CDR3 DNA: TGTGCCAGCAGCTTAGCGGGGGGGCCGGGCGTTGAGCAGTTCTTC
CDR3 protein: CASSLAGGPGVEQFF

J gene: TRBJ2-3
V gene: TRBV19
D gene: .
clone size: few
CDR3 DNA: TGTGCCAGTACACTCCGGGACGGACGCACAGATACGCAGTATTTT
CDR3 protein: CASTLRDGRTDTQYF

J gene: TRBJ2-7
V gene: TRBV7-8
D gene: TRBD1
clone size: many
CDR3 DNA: TGTGCCAGCAGCTCTCCCTGGACAGGGAGCTCCTACGAGCAGTACTTC
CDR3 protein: CASSSPWTGSSYEQYF

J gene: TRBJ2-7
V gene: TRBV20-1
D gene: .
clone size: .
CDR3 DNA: TGCAGTGCTAGGGAACCCAACTACGAGCAGTACTTC
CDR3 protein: CSAREPNYEQYF

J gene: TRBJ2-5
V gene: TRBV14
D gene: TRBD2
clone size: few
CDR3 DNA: TGTGCCAGCAGCCATCTTCGGATTGGGACTAGCATGAGGGAGACCCAGTACTTC
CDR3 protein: CASSHLRIGTSMRETQYF

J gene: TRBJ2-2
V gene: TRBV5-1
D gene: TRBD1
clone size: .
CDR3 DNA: TGCGCCAGCAGCTTGGACAGGGGCGCCGGGGAGCTGTTTTTT
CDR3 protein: CASSLDRGAGELFF

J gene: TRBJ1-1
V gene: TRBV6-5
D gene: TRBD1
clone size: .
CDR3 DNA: TGTGCCAGCAGTAACGGACAGGCGGGGGAAACTTTCTTT
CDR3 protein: CASSNGQAGETFF

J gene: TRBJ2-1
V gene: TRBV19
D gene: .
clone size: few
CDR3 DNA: TGTGCCAGCCAGGTCGGGGAATACAATGAGCAGTTCTTC
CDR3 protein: CASQVGEYNEQFF

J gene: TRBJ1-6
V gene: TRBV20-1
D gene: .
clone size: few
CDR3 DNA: TGCAGTGCTAGAAGACAAGATAATTCACCCCTCCACTTT
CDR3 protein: CSARRQDNSPLHF

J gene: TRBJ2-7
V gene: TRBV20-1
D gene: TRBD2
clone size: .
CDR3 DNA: TGCAGTGCAACCGCAAAACTAGCGGCCTACGAGCAGTACTTC
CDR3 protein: CSATAKLAAYEQYF

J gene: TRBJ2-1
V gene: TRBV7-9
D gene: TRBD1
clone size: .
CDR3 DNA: TGTGCCAGCAGCTTAGTTGGGACAGGGGGTTACAATGAGCAGTTCTTC
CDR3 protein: CASSLVGTGGYNEQFF

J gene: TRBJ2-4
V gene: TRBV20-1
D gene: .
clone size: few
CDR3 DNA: TGCAGTGCGCAGGAAACAGGGAACATTCAGTACTTC
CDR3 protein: CSAQETGNIQYF

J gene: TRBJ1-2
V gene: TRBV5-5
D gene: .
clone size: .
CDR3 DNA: TGTGCCAGCAGCTTGGGGGGGACGGCAGCTTCTAACTATGGCTACACCTTC
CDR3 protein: CASSLGGTAASNYGYTF

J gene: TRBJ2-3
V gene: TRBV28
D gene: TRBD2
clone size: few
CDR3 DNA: TGTGCCAGCGGCTCTAGCGGGAGGAGCACAGATACGCAGTATTTT
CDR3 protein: CASGSSGRSTDTQYF